This T cell receptor (beta chain) was recorded in a study of glioma-infiltrating T cells. Germline V lookup: CDR1 SGHRS, CDR2 YFSETQ. The length of the CDR3 is 15 residues. V lost 4 bases, J lost 1 base, and 11 bases lay in between. Study findings and constraints: Shared blood CDR3 signature motifs marked patients with low tissue-blood divergence.

Amplification of TCR alpha and beta CDR3 regions from RNA used iRepertoire nested multiplex PCR. TCRdb re-called the multiplex PCR reads through MiXCR, storing one row per CDR3 protein. The sample has about 380,000 distinct CDR3 sequences, about 40% seen once; the top ten hold about 11%. The table lists this clonotype with a few counts. Antigen specificity is unknown. The clonotype comes from a human donor with low-grade glioma or glioblastoma, undergoing nonglioma brain surgery, or in good health (not recorded which). Sequencing was performed on glioma tissue, nonneoplastic brain tissue, or PBMCs (not recorded which). This chain uses TRBV5-1 with TRBJ2-2; possibly TRBD1 for D (6 bases). For the CDR3, the DNA is TGCGCCAGCAGCGAAGACAGGATGAACACCGGGGAGCTGTTTTTT. It codes for CASSEDRMNTGELFF. The variable domain in full, completed from reference TRBV5-1 and TRBJ2-2, reads KAGVTQTPRYLIKTRGQQVTLSCSPISGHRSVSWYQQTPGQGLQFLFEYFSETQRNKGNFPGRFSGRQFSNSRSEMNVSTLELGDSALYLCASSEDRMNTGELFFGEGSRLTVL.